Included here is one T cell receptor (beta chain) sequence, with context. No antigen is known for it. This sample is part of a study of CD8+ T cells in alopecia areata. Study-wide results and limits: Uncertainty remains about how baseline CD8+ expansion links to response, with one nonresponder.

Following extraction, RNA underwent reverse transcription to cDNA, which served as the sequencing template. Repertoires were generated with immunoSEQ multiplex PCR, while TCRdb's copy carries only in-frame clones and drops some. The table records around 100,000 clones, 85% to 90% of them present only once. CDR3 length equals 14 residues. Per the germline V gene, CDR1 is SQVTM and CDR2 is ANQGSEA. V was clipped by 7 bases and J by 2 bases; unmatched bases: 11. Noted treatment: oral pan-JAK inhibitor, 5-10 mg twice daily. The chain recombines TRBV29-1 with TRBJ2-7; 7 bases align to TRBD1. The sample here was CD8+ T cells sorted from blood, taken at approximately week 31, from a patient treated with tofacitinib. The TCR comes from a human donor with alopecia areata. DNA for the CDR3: TGCAGCGCGGCAACAAAGGGGGCGGCCTACGAGCAGTACTTC. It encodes CSAATKGAAYEQYF.